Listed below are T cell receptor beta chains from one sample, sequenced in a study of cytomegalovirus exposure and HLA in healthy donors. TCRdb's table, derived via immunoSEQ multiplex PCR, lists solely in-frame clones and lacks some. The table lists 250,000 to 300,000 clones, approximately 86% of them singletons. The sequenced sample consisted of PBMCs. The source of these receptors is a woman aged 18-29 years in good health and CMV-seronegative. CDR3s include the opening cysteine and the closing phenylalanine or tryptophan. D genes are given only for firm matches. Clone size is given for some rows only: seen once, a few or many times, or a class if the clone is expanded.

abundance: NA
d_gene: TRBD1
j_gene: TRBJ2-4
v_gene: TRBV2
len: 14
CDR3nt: TGTGCCAGCAGTACACAGGGGGCCAAAAACATTCAGTACTTC
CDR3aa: CASSTQGAKNIQYF

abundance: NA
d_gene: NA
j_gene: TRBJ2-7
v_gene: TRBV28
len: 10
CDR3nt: TGTGCCAGCGGCCCCTACGAGCAGTACTTC
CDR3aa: CASGPYEQYF

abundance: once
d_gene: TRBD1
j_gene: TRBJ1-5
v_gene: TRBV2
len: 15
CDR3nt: TGTGCCAGCAGTCCACAGGGGGTCGACAATCAGCCCCAGCATTTT
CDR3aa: CASSPQGVDNQPQHF

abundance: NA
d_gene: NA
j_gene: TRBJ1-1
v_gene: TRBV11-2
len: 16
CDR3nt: TGTGCCAGCAGCTTAGGCCTACCGATAATGAACACTGAAGCTTTCTTT
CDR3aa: CASSLGLPIMNTEAFF

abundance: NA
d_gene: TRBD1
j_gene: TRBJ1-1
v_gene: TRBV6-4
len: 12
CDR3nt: TGTGCCAGCACCCCGACAGGGACTGAAGCTTTCTTT
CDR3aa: CASTPTGTEAFF

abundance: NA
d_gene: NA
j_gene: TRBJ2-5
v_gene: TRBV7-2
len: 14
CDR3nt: TGTGCCAGCAGCTCCCACGGACAACAAGGGACCCAGTACTTC
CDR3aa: CASSSHGQQGTQYF

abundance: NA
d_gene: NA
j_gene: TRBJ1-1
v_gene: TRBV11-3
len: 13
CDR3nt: TGTGCCAGCAGCCGAATCCAACTCGAGGGAGCTTTCTTT
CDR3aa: CASSRIQLEGAFF

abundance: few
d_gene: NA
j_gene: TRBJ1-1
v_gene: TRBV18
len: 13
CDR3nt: TGTGCCAGCTCACCCAGAACAGGAGCTGAAGCTTTCTTT
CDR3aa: CASSPRTGAEAFF

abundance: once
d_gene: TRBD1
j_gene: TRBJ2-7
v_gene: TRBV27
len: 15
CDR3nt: TGTGCCAGCAGTTTATCGGGGGACAGGGGACGCGAGCAGTACTTC
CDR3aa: CASSLSGDRGREQYF

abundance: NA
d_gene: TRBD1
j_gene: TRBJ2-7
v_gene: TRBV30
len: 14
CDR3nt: TGTGCCTGGAGTGTCGGGACAGGGTCCTACGAGCAGTACTTC
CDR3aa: CAWSVGTGSYEQYF

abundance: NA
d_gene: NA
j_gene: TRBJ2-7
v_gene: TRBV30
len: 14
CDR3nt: TGTGCCTGGAGTGTATGGGGCAGAGCCTACGAGCAGTACTTC
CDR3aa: CAWSVWGRAYEQYF

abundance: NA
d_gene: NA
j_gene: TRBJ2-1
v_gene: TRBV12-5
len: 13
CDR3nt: TGTGCTAGTGGTATCGGAGCAGCCAATGAGCAGTTCTTC
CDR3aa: CASGIGAANEQFF

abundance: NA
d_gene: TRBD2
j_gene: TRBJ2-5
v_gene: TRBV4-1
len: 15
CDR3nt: TGCGCCAGCAGCCCACTAGCGGGACTCCAAGAGACCCAGTACTTC
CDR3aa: CASSPLAGLQETQYF

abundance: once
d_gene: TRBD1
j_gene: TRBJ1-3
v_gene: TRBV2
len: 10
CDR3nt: TGTGCCAGCAGTTGGACAGGGTTATATTTT
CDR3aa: CASSWTGLYF

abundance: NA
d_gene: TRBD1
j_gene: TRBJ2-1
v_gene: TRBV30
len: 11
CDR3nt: TGTGCCTGGGGACAGGGCGATGAGCAGTTCTTC
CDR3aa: CAWGQGDEQFF

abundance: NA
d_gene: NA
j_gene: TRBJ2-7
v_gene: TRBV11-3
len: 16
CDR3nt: TGTGCCAGCAGCTTACGTTGGGACTTAAGCTCCTACGAGCAGTACTTC
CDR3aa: CASSLRWDLSSYEQYF

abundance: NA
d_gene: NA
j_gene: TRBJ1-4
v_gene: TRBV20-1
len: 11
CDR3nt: TGCAGTGCTCAGGATAATGAAAAACTGTTTTTT
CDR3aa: CSAQDNEKLFF

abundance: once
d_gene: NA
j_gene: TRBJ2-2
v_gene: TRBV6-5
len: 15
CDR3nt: TGTGCCAGCAGTTACAGTGTCGGGAACACCGGGGAGCTGTTTTTT
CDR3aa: CASSYSVGNTGELFF

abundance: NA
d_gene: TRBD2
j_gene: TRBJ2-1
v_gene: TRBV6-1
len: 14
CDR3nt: TGTGCCAGCAGTGAAAGCGGGGTTCAGAATGAGCAGTTCTTC
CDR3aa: CASSESGVQNEQFF

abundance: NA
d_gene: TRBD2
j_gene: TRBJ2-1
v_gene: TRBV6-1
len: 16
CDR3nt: TGTGCCAGCAGTGGGACTAGCGGGAGTGTCTACAATGAGCAGTTCTTC
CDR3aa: CASSGTSGSVYNEQFF

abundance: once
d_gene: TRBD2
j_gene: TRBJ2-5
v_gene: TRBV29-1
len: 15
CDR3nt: TGCAGCGTTGAATACCAGCGGGGGGGCTTTGAGACCCAGTACTTC
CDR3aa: CSVEYQRGGFETQYF

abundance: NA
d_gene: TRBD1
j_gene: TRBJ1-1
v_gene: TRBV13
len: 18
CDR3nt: TGTGCCAGCAGCTTTTCTTTGTCAGACAGGGGGTTTAACACTGAAGCTTTCTTT
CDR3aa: CASSFSLSDRGFNTEAFF

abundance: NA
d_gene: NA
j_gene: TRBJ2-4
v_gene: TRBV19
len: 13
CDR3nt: TGTGCCAGTACCTTGAGCCAGGGCAACATTCAGTACTTC
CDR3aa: CASTLSQGNIQYF

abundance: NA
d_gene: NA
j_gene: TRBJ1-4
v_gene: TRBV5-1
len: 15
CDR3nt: TGCGCCAGCAGCTTAGCTCGGGGGGTTAATGAAAAACTGTTTTTT
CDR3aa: CASSLARGVNEKLFF

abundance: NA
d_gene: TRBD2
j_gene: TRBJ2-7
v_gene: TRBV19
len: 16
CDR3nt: TGTGCCAGTTCTTTGGGGCTAGCGGGAGGTAGCTACGAGCAGTACTTC
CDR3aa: CASSLGLAGGSYEQYF

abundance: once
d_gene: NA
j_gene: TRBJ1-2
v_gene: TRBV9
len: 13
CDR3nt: TGTGCCAGCAGTCCCGGGGGGTCGAGTGGCTACACCTTC
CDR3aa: CASSPGGSSGYTF

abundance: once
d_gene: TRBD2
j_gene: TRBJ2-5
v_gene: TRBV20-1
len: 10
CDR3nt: TGCAGTGCCGGGAGGGAGACCCAGTACTTC
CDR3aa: CSAGRETQYF

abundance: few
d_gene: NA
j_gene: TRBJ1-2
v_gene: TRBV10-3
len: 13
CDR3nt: TGTGCCATCAGTGAGTCTGTAGGGGAAGGCTACACCTTC
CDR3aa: CAISESVGEGYTF

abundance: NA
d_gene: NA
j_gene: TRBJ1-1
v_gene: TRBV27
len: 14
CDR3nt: TGTGCCAGCAGTTTTTTGCAGTCGAACACTGAAGCTTTCTTT
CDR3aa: CASSFLQSNTEAFF

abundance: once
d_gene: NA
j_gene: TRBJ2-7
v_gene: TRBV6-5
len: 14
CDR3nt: TGTGCCAGCAGTTACTCGATCCGGGTCTACGAGCAGTACTTC
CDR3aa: CASSYSIRVYEQYF

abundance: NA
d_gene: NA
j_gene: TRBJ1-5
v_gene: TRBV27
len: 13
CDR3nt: TGTGCCAGCAGTCCCCCTAACAATCAGCCCCAGCATTTT
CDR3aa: CASSPPNNQPQHF

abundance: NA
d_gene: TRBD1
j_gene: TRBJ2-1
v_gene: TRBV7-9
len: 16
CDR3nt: TGTGCCAGCAGCTTAATGAGACAGGGGGCGTGGAATGAGCAGTTCTTC
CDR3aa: CASSLMRQGAWNEQFF

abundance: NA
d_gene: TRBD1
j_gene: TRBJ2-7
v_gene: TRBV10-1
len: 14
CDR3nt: TGCGCCAGCAGTGCCTTCGACGGGACAGACGAGCAGTACTTC
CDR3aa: CASSAFDGTDEQYF

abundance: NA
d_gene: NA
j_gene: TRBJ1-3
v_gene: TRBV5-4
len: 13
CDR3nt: TGTGCCAGCAGCTTGGAGAGAGGAAACACCATATATTTT
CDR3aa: CASSLERGNTIYF

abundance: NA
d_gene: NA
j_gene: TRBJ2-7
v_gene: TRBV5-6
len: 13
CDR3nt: TGTGCCAGCAGCTTTGGGACATTGGTCGAGCAGTACTTC
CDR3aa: CASSFGTLVEQYF

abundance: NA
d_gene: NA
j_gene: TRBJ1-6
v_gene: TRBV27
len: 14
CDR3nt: TGTGCCAGCAGTTACTCAGGCTATAATTCACCCCTCCACTTT
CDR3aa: CASSYSGYNSPLHF

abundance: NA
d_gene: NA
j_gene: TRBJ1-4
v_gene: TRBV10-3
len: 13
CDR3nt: TGTGCCATCGCCGGTCTGCCTAATGAAAAACTGTTTTTT
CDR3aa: CAIAGLPNEKLFF

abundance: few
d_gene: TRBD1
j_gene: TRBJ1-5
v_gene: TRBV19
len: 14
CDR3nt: TGTGCCAGTAGTGAGACAGGGACCGGCCCTCCCCAGCATTTT
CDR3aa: CASSETGTGPPQHF

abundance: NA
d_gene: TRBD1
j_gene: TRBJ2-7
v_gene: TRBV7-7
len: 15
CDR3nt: TGTGCTAGCAGCCAGGGGACAGGGGTTAGCTACGAGCAGTACTTC
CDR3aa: CASSQGTGVSYEQYF

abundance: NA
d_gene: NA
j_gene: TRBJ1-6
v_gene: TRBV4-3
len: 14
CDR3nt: TGCGCCAGCAGCCAAGGGAGAACAAATTCACCCCTCCACTTT
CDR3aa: CASSQGRTNSPLHF

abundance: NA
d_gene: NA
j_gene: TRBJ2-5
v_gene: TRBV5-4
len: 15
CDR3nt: TGTGCCAGCAGCCGCGAAGGGGGGGGCCAAGAGACCCAGTACTTC
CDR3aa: CASSREGGGQETQYF

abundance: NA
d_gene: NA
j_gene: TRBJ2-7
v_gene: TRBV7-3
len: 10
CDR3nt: TGTGCCAGCAGCCGAGGCGAGCAGTACTTC
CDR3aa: CASSRGEQYF

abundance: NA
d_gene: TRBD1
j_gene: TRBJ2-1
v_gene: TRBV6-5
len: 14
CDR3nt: TGTGCCAGCAGCGGGACAGGGATGAACAATGAGCAGTTCTTC
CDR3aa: CASSGTGMNNEQFF

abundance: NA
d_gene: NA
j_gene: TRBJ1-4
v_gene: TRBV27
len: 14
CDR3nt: TGTGCCAGCAGTTTACGCAGACTTAATGAAAAACTGTTTTTT
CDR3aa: CASSLRRLNEKLFF

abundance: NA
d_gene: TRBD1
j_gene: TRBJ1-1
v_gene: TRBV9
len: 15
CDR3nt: TGTGCCAGCAGCACCCGACAGGGGATGAACACTGAAGCTTTCTTT
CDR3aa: CASSTRQGMNTEAFF

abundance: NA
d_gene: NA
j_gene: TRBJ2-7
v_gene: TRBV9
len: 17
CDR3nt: TGTGCCAGCAGCGTAGCTTCTAGCGACTACCACTTATACGAGCAGTACTTC
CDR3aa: CASSVASSDYHLYEQYF

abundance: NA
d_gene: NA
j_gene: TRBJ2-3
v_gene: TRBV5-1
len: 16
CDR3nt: TGCGCCAGCAGCTTGGCCGCGGGATCTACCACAGATACGCAGTATTTT
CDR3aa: CASSLAAGSTTDTQYF

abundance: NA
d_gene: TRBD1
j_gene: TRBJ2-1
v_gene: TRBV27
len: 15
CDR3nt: TGTGCCAGCAGCGAGGACAGGGGGCTGGCCAATGAGCAGTTCTTC
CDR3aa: CASSEDRGLANEQFF